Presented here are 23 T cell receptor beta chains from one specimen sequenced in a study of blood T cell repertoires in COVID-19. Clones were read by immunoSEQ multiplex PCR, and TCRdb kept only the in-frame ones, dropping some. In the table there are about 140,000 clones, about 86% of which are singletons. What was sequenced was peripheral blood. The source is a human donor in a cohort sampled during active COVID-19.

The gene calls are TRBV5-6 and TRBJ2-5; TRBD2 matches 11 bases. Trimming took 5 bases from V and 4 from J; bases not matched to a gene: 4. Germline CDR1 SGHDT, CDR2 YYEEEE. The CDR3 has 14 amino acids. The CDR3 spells CASRTSGVGETQYF. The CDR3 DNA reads TGTGCCAGCAGGACTAGCGGGGTGGGAGAGACCCAGTACTTC. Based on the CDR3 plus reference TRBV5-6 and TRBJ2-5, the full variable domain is DAGVTQSPTHLIKTRGQQVTLRCSPKSGHDTVSWYQQALGQGPQFIFQYYEEEERQRGNFPDRFSGHQFPNYSSELNVNALLLGDSALYLCASRTSGVGETQYFGPGTRLLVL.

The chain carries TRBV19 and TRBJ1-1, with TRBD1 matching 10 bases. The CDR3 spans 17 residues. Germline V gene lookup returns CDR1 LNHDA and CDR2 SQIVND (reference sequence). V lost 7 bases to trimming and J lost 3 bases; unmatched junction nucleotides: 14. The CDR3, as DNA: TGTGCCAGTAACAACTTAGACAGGGGGCCTGGGGACACTGAAGCTTTCTTT. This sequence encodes CASNNLDRGPGDTEAFF.

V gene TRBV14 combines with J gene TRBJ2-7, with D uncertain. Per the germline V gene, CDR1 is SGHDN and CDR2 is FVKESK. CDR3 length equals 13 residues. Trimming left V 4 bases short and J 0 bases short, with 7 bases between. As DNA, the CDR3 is TGTGCCAGCAGCCTAGACGGCTCCTACGAGCAGTACTTC. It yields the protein CASSLDGSYEQYF.

Here the CDR3 DNA reads TGTGCCAGCAGCCGTTACAGGGAAAGTTCACCCCTCCACTTT. This translates into CASSRYRESSPLHF. This sequence joins TRBV11-2 and TRBJ1-6, with a possible D match to TRBD1 (6 bases). Germline V lookup: CDR1 SGHAT, CDR2 FQNNGV. V was shortened by 5 bases and J by 9 bases, with 14 bases between the two germline ends. This CDR3 contains 14 residues.

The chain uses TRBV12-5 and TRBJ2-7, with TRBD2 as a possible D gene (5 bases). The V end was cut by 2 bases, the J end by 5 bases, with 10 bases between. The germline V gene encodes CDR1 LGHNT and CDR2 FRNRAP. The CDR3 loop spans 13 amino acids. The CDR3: CASGLSGSHEQYF. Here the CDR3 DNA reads TGTGCTAGTGGTTTGTCGGGGAGCCACGAGCAGTACTTC.

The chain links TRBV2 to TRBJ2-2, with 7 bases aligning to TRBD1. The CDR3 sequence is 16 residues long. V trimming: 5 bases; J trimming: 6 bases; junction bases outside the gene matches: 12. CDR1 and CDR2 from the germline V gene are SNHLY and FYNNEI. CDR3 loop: CASSPRQGGQSGELFF. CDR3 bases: TGTGCCAGCAGTCCTCGACAGGGTGGGCAGTCCGGGGAGCTGTTTTTT.

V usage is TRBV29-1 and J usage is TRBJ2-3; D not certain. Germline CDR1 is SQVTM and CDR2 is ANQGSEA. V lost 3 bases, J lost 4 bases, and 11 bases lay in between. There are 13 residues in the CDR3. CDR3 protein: CSVDYKMADTQYF. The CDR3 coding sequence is TGCAGCGTTGACTATAAGATGGCAGATACGCAGTATTTT.

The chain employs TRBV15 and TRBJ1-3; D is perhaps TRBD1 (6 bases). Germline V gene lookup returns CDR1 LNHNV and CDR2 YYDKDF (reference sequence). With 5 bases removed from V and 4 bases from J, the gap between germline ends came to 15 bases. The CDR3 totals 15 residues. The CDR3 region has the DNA TGTGCCACCAGCCGTCCAACAGGGTTAGGAAACACCATATATTTT. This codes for CATSRPTGLGNTIYF.

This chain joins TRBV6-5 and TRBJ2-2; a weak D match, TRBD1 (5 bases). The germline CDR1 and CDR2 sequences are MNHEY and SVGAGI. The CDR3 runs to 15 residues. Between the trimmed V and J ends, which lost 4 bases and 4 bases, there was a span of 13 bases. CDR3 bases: TGTGCCAGCAGTTTCAGGGCTCCGGGCACCGGGGAGCTGTTTTTT. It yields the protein CASSFRAPGTGELFF.

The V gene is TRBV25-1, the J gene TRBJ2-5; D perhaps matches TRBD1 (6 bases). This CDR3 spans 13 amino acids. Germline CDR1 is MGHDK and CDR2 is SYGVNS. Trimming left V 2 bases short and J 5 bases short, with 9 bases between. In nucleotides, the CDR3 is TGTGCCAGCAGTGAAACAGGGAAGGAGACCCAGTACTTC. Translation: CASSETGKETQYF.

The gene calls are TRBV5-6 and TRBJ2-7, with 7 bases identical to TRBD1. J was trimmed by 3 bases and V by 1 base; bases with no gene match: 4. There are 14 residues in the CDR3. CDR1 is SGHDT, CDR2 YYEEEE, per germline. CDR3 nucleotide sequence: TGTGCCAGCAGCTTGTGGCAGGGGGACTACGAGCAGTACTTC. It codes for CASSLWQGDYEQYF.

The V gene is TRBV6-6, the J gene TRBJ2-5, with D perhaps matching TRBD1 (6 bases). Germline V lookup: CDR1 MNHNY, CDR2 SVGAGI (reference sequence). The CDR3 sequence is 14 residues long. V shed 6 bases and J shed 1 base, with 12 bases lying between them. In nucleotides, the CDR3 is TGTGCCAGCAGGTGGACAGCGACCCAAGAGACCCAGTACTTC. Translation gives CASRWTATQETQYF.

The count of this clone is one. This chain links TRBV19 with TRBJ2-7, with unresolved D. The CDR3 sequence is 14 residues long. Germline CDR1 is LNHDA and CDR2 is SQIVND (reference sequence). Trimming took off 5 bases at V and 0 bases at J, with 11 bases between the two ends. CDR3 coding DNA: TGTGCCAGTAGTTCAGCGCCGGGCTCCTACGAGCAGTACTTC. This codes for CASSSAPGSYEQYF.

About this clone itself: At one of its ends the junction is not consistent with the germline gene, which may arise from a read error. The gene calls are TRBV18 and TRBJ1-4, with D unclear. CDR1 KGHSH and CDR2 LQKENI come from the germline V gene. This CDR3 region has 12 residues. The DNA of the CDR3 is TGTGCCACCTCATCCCGGGGTGAAAAACTGTTTTTT. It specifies CATSSRGEKLFF.

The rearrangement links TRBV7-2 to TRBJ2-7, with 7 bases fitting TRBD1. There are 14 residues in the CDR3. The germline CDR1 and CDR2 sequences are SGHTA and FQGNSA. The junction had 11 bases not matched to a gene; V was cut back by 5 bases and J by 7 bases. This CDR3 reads CASSVRQGLGEQYF. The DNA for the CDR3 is TGTGCCAGCAGCGTACGACAGGGCTTGGGGGAGCAGTACTTC.

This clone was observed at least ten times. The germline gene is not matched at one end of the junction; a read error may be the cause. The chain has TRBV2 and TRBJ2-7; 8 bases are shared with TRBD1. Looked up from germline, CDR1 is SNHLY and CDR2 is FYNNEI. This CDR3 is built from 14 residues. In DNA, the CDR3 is TGTGCCAGTAACCGGGACAGGCTTTCCTTCGAGCAGTACTTC. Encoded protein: CASNRDRLSFEQYF.

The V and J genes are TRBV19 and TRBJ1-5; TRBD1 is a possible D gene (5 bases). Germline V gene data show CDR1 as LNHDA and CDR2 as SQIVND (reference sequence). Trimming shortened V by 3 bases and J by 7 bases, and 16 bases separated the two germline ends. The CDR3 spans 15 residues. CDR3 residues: CASSMAPGYGQPQHF. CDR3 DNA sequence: TGTGCCAGTAGTATGGCGCCAGGGTATGGGCAGCCCCAGCATTTT.

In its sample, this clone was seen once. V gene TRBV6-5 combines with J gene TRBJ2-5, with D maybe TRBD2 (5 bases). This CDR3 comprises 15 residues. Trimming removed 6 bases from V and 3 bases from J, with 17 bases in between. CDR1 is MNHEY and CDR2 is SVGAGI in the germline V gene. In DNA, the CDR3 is TGTGCCAGCAGCCAGACCAGGACGGGAAAAGAGACCCAGTACTTC. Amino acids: CASSQTRTGKETQYF.

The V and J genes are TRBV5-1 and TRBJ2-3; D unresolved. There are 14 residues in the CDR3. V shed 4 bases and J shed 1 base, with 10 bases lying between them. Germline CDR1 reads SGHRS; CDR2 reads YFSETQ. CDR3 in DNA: TGCGCCAGCAGCGAATCTCAGGGCACAGATACGCAGTATTTT. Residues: CASSESQGTDTQYF.

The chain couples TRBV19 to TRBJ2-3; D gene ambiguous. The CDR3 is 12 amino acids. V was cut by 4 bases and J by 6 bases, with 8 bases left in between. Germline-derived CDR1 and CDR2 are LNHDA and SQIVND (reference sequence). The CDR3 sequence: CASSTQSDTQYF. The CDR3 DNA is TGTGCCAGTAGTACCCAATCCGATACGCAGTATTTT.

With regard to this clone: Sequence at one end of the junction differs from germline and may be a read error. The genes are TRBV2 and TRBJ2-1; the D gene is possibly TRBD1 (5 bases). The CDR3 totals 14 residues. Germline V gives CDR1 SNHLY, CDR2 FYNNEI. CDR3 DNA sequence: TGTGCCGGGGCGGATGTGGCCTCCCACAATGAGCAGTTCTTC. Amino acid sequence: CAGADVASHNEQFF.

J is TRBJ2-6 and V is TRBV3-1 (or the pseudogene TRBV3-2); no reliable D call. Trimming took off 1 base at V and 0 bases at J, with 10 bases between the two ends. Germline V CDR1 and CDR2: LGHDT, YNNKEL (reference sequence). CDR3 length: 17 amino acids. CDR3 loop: CASSQVTRSSGANVLTF. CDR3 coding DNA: TGTGCCAGCAGCCAAGTTACACGAAGCTCTGGGGCCAACGTCCTGACTTTC.

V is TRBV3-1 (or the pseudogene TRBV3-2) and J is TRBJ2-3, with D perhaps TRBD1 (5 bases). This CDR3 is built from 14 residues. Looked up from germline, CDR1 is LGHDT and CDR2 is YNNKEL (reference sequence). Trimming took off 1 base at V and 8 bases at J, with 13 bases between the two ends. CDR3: CASSQVRGQGTQYF. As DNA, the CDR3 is TGTGCCAGCAGCCAAGTTAGGGGCCAGGGTACGCAGTATTTT.